The 21 T cell receptor beta chains given below trace back to one sample, sequenced in a study of CD8 T cells in ankylosing spondylitis. Study-wide findings and caveats: Under 10 highly homologous variants formed a TCR beta motif that appeared characteristic of ankylosing spondylitis blood.

MiXCR was run by TCRdb on the 5' RACE reads, yielding one entry per CDR3 protein. The data contain 200,000 to 250,000 distinct CDR3 sequences, about 18% of them singletons. For these TCRs, the target antigens are not known. Sequenced sample: blood, either unsorted or a sorted T cell fraction (not recorded which). The receptors come from a male donor with ankylosing spondylitis.

V gene TRBV7-8 combines with J gene TRBJ1-3, with 8 bases that match TRBD1. After removal of 5 bases from V and 8 bases from J, the junction contained 5 bases not matched to a gene. The V gene's germline CDR1 is SGHVS and CDR2 FQNEAQ. The CDR3 spans 13 residues. This CDR3 reads CASSRGQGDTIYF. DNA of the CDR3: TGTGCCAGCAGCCGCGGACAGGGTGACACCATATATTTT.

The chain combines TRBV7-3 with TRBJ2-1, with 8 bases fitting TRBD2. The CDR3 is 15 amino acids. CDR1 is SGHTA, CDR2 FQGTGA, per germline. J gave up 4 bases and V 5 bases, and 7 bases lay outside the gene matches. The CDR3 loop reads CASSPTGGGYNEQFF. DNA of the CDR3: TGTGCCAGCAGCCCGACGGGCGGGGGGTACAATGAGCAGTTCTTC. Full variable domain (remainder filled in from reference TRBV7-3 and TRBJ2-1): GAGVSQTPSNKVTEKGKYVELRCDPISGHTALYWYRQSLGQGPEFLIYFQGTGAADDSGLPNDRFFAVRPEGSVSTLKIQRTERGDSAVYLCASSPTGGGYNEQFFGPGTRLTVL.

This rearrangement joins TRBV11-3 to TRBJ2-3; TRBD2 is a possible D gene (5 bases). CDR1 and CDR2 (germline): SGHNT, YENEEA. This CDR3 is 14 amino acids long. V was cut by 0 bases and J by 2 bases, with 6 bases left in between. For the CDR3, the DNA is TGTGCCAGCAGCTTAGACGGGAACACAGATACGCAGTATTTT. Protein sequence: CASSLDGNTDTQYF. The whole variable domain, filled in from reference TRBV11-3 and TRBJ2-3, reads EAGVVQSPRYKIIEKKQPVAFWCNPISGHNTLYWYLQNLGQGPELLIRYENEEAVDDSQLPKDRFSAERLKGVDSTLKIQPAELGDSAVYLCASSLDGNTDTQYFGPGTRLTVL.

This chain links TRBV10-3 with TRBJ1-2; no definite D call. CDR1 and CDR2 from the germline V gene are ENHRY and SYGVKD. This CDR3 contains 14 residues. Trimming left V 0 bases short and J 0 bases short, with 5 bases between. CDR3 amino acids: CAISESGANYGYTF. The CDR3 DNA reads TGTGCCATCAGTGAGTCAGGCGCTAACTATGGCTACACCTTC.

The chain links TRBV12-3 or TRBV12-4 to TRBJ2-1, with 9 bases that match TRBD2. Trimming took 7 bases from V and 3 from J; bases not matched to a gene: 7. The CDR3 is made up of 15 amino acids. This chain's CDR3 is CASNIAGDYYNEQFF. The CDR3 region has the DNA TGTGCCAGCAACATAGCGGGAGATTACTACAATGAGCAGTTCTTC.

This clonotype turned up a few times. This chain connects TRBV20-1 to TRBJ2-7; 11 nucleotides align to TRBD2. This CDR3 is built from 17 residues. The ends lost 8 bases at V and 0 bases at J; junction bases unmatched: 15. Germline loops: CDR1 DFQATT, CDR2 SNEGSKA (reference sequence). The CDR3 here is CSTAGTSGLVSSYEQYF. The CDR3 DNA reads TGCAGTACAGCTGGGACTAGCGGACTTGTGAGCTCCTACGAGCAGTACTTC.

This clonotype has just a few counts. The chain uses TRBV12-3 or TRBV12-4 and TRBJ1-4, with D possibly TRBD1 on 5 matching bases. Trimming took 7 bases from V and 7 from J, leaving 16 bases between them. CDR3 size: 14 residues. CDR3 DNA sequence: TGTGCCAGCACCCGGCGGGGCGGGGGTGAAAAACTGTTTTTT. It translates to CASTRRGGGEKLFF.

The chain couples TRBV9 to TRBJ2-5, with 7 bases fitting TRBD1. From germline, CDR1 is SGDLS and CDR2 YYNGEE. With V trimmed by 0 bases and J by 4 bases, 6 bases remained unmatched. CDR3 length: 15 residues. In DNA, the CDR3 is TGTGCCAGCAGCGTAGGGACGACAGGGCGAGAGACCCAGTACTTC. Amino acid sequence: CASSVGTTGRETQYF.

The genes are TRBV4-3 and TRBJ2-7; a weak D match, TRBD2 (6 bases). Looked up from germline, CDR1 is LGHNA and CDR2 is YSLEER. V lost 1 base to trimming and J lost 3 bases, with 28 bases between them. The CDR3 covers 20 residues. In DNA, the CDR3 is TGCGCCAGCAGCCAAGTATTCCACGGGGTGGAGGGCCTTCATATCTACGAGCAGTACTTC. Translating it yields CASSQVFHGVEGLHIYEQYF.

This sequence joins TRBV30 and TRBJ2-1, with 8 nucleotides matching TRBD2. CDR1 GTSNPN and CDR2 SVGIG come from the germline V gene (reference sequence). With V trimmed by 1 base and J by 5 bases, 7 bases remained unmatched. The CDR3 sequence is 15 residues long. CDR3 in DNA: TGTGCCTGGAGTGGGCCCAGCGGGAGAAACAATGAGCAGTTCTTC. Protein: CAWSGPSGRNNEQFF.

This clonotype has just a few counts. The chain employs TRBV11-2 and TRBJ1-2; D remains ambiguous. The CDR3 extends over 15 amino acids. CDR1 SGHAT and CDR2 FQNNGV come from the germline V gene. V lost 3 bases and J 7 bases, leaving 18 bases between the germline ends. CDR3 DNA: TGTGCCAGCAGCTTTGATTTAGGGCCCATGGGTGGCTACACCTTC. It codes for CASSFDLGPMGGYTF.

The table lists this clonotype with a few counts. V and J are TRBV11-2 and TRBJ2-1; 11 nucleotides agree with TRBD2. The ends lost 3 bases at V and 8 bases at J; junction bases unmatched: 9. The CDR3 is 16 amino acids. Germline V lookup: CDR1 SGHAT, CDR2 FQNNGV. The CDR3 region is CASSFLGGLADYEQFF. CDR3 sequence (DNA): TGTGCCAGCAGCTTTCTGGGGGGACTAGCGGACTATGAGCAGTTCTTC. Looking up the rest from reference TRBV11-2 and TRBJ2-1 gives the full variable domain: EAGVAQSPRYKIIEKRQSVAFWCNPISGHATLYWYQQILGQGPKLLIQFQNNGVVDDSQLPKDRFSAERLKGVDSTLKIQPAKLEDSAVYLCASSFLGGLADYEQFFGPGTRLTVL.

This sequence joins TRBV5-1 and TRBJ2-1, with 8 nucleotides matching TRBD2. CDR3 length: 14 residues. Germline V gene data show CDR1 as SGHRS and CDR2 as YFSETQ. J was trimmed by 8 bases and V by 4 bases; bases with no gene match: 8. Here the CDR3 DNA reads TGCGCCAGCAGCCCCGGGTCGGGGGGGCATGAGCAGTTCTTC. Translation: CASSPGSGGHEQFF.

This clonotype appeared a few times. This rearrangement joins TRBV29-1 to TRBJ1-2; D call uncertain. The V end lost 6 bases, the J end lost 4 bases, and 24 bases lay between the germline ends. CDR3 length: 16 amino acids. From germline, CDR1 is SQVTM and CDR2 ANQGSEA. The CDR3 sequence is CSVRWEGSLFGYGYTF. CDR3 bases: TGCAGCGTAAGATGGGAAGGGTCTTTGTTTGGCTATGGCTACACCTTC.

The sample holds many counts of this clonotype. The CDR3 is CASSPDSYTEAFF. CDR3 nucleotides: TGTGCCAGTAGTCCAGACTCATACACTGAAGCTTTCTTT. The V and J genes are TRBV19 and TRBJ1-1; D is uncertain. The CDR3 spans 13 residues. From germline, CDR1 is LNHDA and CDR2 SQIVND (reference sequence). Trimming pared 5 bases from V and 3 bases from J, leaving 10 bases between.

The V call is TRBV6-1, the J call TRBJ1-2; no firm D call. Germline CDR1 reads MNHNS; CDR2 reads SASEGT. V lost 3 bases to trimming and J lost 0 bases, with 8 bases between them. The CDR3 runs 14 residues. This CDR3 reads CASSDSPANYGYTF. Written as DNA, the CDR3 is TGTGCCAGCAGTGATTCTCCAGCTAACTATGGCTACACCTTC.

V gene TRBV5-1 combines with J gene TRBJ2-3, with 10 bases fitting TRBD1. This CDR3 comprises 16 residues. Trimming removed 1 base from V and 0 bases from J; junction bases left unmatched: 2. The germline CDR1 and CDR2 sequences are SGHRS and YFSETQ. The CDR3 coding sequence is TGCGCCAGCAGCTTGACGGGACAGGGGAGCACAGATACGCAGTATTTT. It translates to CASSLTGQGSTDTQYF.

The V gene is TRBV27, the J gene TRBJ1-1; D is ambiguous. V shed 2 bases and J shed 4 bases, with 11 bases lying between them. This CDR3 spans 14 amino acids. Looked up from germline, CDR1 is MNHEY and CDR2 is SMNVEV (reference sequence). The CDR3 loop is CASSLRGFATEAFF. The CDR3, as DNA: TGTGCCAGCAGTTTACGAGGTTTTGCCACTGAAGCTTTCTTT.

This clonotype was seen only a few times. This chain uses TRBV6-5 with TRBJ2-5, with 7 bases fitting TRBD2. The CDR3 covers 17 residues. In germline, CDR1 is MNHEY, CDR2 SVGAGI. With 0 bases clipped from V and 3 bases from J, the junction kept 10 bases outside the gene matches. CDR3 region: CASSYSIPTSVEETQYF. Written as DNA, the CDR3 is TGTGCCAGCAGTTACTCGATTCCCACTAGCGTAGAAGAGACCCAGTACTTC.

This clonotype was found many times. V usage is TRBV12-3 or TRBV12-4 and J usage is TRBJ1-1; the D is unclear. The CDR3 is made up of 13 amino acids. Trimming removed 4 bases from V and 2 bases from J, with 8 bases in between. CDR3 sequence (DNA): TGTGCCAGCAGTTCACTATTCAACACTGAAGCTTTCTTT. Translation gives CASSSLFNTEAFF.

In this sample, this clonotype turned up a few times. The V gene is TRBV12-3 or TRBV12-4, the J gene TRBJ1-1, with D possibly TRBD1 on 6 matching bases. V lost 7 bases and J lost 1, with 16 bases in between. The CDR3 runs 15 residues. CDR3 sequence (DNA): TGTGCCAGCACCAGGGGAGGCCCGGGGAACACTGAAGCTTTCTTT. This codes for CASTRGGPGNTEAFF.